Listed below are T cell receptor beta chains from one sample, sequenced in a study of OX40 agonist ivuxolimab in advanced cancers. Libraries were prepared by immunoSEQ multiplex PCR; TCRdb keeps only in-frame clonotypes and omits some of them. The sample holds 87,000 or so clones; roughly 84% are singletons and the top ten take 3.5% to 4.5%. Here the sequenced sample was CD4+ or CD8+ T cells sorted from blood, taken in a trial of the OX40 agonist ivuxolimab. These receptors all come from an adult with an advanced solid tumor such as melanoma, head and neck, liver or kidney cancer. Each CDR3 is given with its conserved first and last residue. The order of the fields is V gene, D gene, J gene, clone size, CDR3 DNA, CDR3 protein. D genes are given only for firm matches. Clone size is stated in some rows and not others, as once, few, many or a class when expanded.

TRBV18	NA	TRBJ1-5	NA	TGTGCCAGCTCCCGAGGCCAGAATAGCAATCAGCCCCAGCATTTT	CASSRGQNSNQPQHF
TRBV11-2	TRBD2	TRBJ2-7	NA	TGTGCCAGCAGCCCCTCGGCGGGGGACTACGAGCAGTACTTC	CASSPSAGDYEQYF
TRBV30	NA	TRBJ2-3	NA	TGTGCCTGGATCCCCCTACGTGGCACAGATACGCAGTATTTT	CAWIPLRGTDTQYF
TRBV5-1	TRBD1	TRBJ1-1	NA	TGCGCCAGCAGCCGAGAGCAGGGGGACACTGAAGCTTTCTTT	CASSREQGDTEAFF
TRBV6-5	NA	TRBJ1-5	NA	TGTGCCAGCGCCCTCTCACAGGGTACTCAGCCCCAGCATTTT	CASALSQGTQPQHF
TRBV9	NA	TRBJ2-5	NA	TGTGCCAGCAGCGAAACAGCGACAAGAGAGACCCAGTACTTC	CASSETATRETQYF
TRBV6-1	NA	TRBJ2-1	NA	TGTGCCAGCAGTGAATCGACGGGGTCCTACAATGAGCAGTTCTTC	CASSESTGSYNEQFF
TRBV5-1	NA	TRBJ2-7	NA	TGCGCCAGCAGCGACGCCTACGAGCAGTACTTC	CASSDAYEQYF
TRBV6-1	TRBD2	TRBJ2-1	NA	TGTGCCAGCAGTGCTCTAGGCGGGAGAGGCGATGAGCAGTTCTTC	CASSALGGRGDEQFF
TRBV4-3	TRBD2	TRBJ2-1	NA	TGCGCCAGCAGCCAAGATCTCACTAGCGGGAGCTGGAATGAGCAGTTCTTC	CASSQDLTSGSWNEQFF
TRBV2	NA	TRBJ1-2	NA	TGTGCCAGCAGTGAAGGGTTTGGCTACACCTTC	CASSEGFGYTF
TRBV4-1	NA	TRBJ1-1	NA	TGCGCCAGCAGCCAAGAAGGGTTCGTTGAAGCTTTCTTT	CASSQEGFVEAFF
TRBV10-3	TRBD1	TRBJ2-5	NA	TGTGCCATCTGGGACAGGGCGAAAGAGACCCAGTACTTC	CAIWDRAKETQYF
TRBV4-3	TRBD1	TRBJ1-6	NA	TGCGCCAGCAGCCTCATGGCAGGGGGAACCGCCCTGGATAATTCACCCCTCCACTTT	CASSLMAGGTALDNSPLHF
TRBV7-6	NA	TRBJ2-1	NA	TGTGCCAGCAGCTTAACGGGAGTCTACAATGAGCAGTTCTTC	CASSLTGVYNEQFF
TRBV2	TRBD1	TRBJ1-3	NA	TGTGCCAGCAGTGAGATTGGACAGGGTGGAAACACCATATATTTT	CASSEIGQGGNTIYF
TRBV4-1	TRBD1	TRBJ2-5	few	TGCGCCAGCAGCCAAGGGGCGGACAGGGGTGAGGCCCAGTACTTC	CASSQGADRGEAQYF
TRBV5-1	NA	TRBJ2-3	NA	TGCGCCAGCAGCAATGGAGGCGGGTCCCCAAGCGCCACAGATACGCAGTATTTT	CASSNGGGSPSATDTQYF
TRBV10-3	NA	TRBJ1-2	NA	TGTGCCATCAGATTCAATAGTGAGGGCTACACCTTC	CAIRFNSEGYTF
TRBV5-1	TRBD1	TRBJ2-3	NA	TGCGCCAGCAGCTTGGCAAGAGACAGGGCCCCAGATACGCAGTATTTT	CASSLARDRAPDTQYF
TRBV11-2	TRBD2	TRBJ2-3	NA	TGTGCCAGCAGCATGAGGCGGGAGAGCCCAGATACGCAGTATTTT	CASSMRRESPDTQYF
TRBV19	TRBD1	TRBJ2-1	NA	TGTGCCAGTAGTATTACGGGACAGCAGTACAATGAGCAGTTCTTC	CASSITGQQYNEQFF
TRBV7-9	NA	TRBJ2-3	NA	TGTGCCAGCAGCTTAGCTGCTAGCCCCCCGAATACGCAGTATTTT	CASSLAASPPNTQYF
TRBV23-1	NA	TRBJ1-2	NA	TGCGCCAGCAGTCAATCATGGGGGTATGGCTACACCTTC	CASSQSWGYGYTF
TRBV11-2	TRBD2	TRBJ2-2	NA	TGTGCCAGCAGCTTATTTCGACTAGCGGACACCGGGGAGCTGTTTTTT	CASSLFRLADTGELFF
TRBV4-1	NA	TRBJ1-1	few	TGCGCCAGCAGCCAGAGCCGGGTACGACAGTACCCGAACACTGAAGCTTTCTTT	CASSQSRVRQYPNTEAFF
TRBV30	NA	TRBJ1-5	few	TGTGCCTGGAGTGGGGGGAGCAATCAGCCCCAGCATTTT	CAWSGGSNQPQHF
TRBV4-2	NA	TRBJ1-2	NA	TGTGCCAGCAGCCAAGAAGGGACCGAAGAGAACTATGGCTACACCTTC	CASSQEGTEENYGYTF
TRBV20-1	NA	TRBJ2-3	NA	TGCAGCCCGGGCCGTGTCGCGCAGTATTTT	CSPGRVAQYF
TRBV28	TRBD2	TRBJ2-7	NA	TGTGCCAGCAGTCCCGGGACTAGCGTAAACTACGAGCAGTACTTC	CASSPGTSVNYEQYF
TRBV5-4	TRBD2	TRBJ2-3	NA	TGTGCCAGCAGCTTGGAACCCCCCAGCGGGGGCACAGATACGCAGTATTTT	CASSLEPPSGGTDTQYF
TRBV19	NA	TRBJ1-5	once	TGTGCCAGTAGTCTTCGACAGGAGCTCCAGCATTTT	CASSLRQELQHF
TRBV27	TRBD1	TRBJ1-4	NA	TGTGCCAGCAGTCCCGGGACAGGGGGTTATACTAATGAAAAACTGTTTTTT	CASSPGTGGYTNEKLFF
TRBV6-5	TRBD1	TRBJ1-1	NA	TGTGCCAGCAGTTACCCAGGGGGCAGGGGTGGTGCTTTCTTT	CASSYPGGRGGAFF
TRBV28	NA	TRBJ1-1	NA	TGTGCCAGCAGTTTACCCGGGGACCTGACTGAAGCTTTCTTT	CASSLPGDLTEAFF
TRBV7-6	NA	TRBJ1-3	NA	TGTGCCAGCAGCTTAGATCACTTCTCTGGAAACACCATATATTTT	CASSLDHFSGNTIYF
TRBV5-1	TRBD2	TRBJ2-2	medium-sized	TGCGCCAGCAGCTTGTTCCTAGCGGGCCTTCGGGGGGAGCTGTTTTTT	CASSLFLAGLRGELFF
TRBV27	TRBD1	TRBJ1-2	NA	TGTGCCAGCAGTGTGACAGGGGGTAATGGCTACACCTTC	CASSVTGGNGYTF
TRBV10-3	TRBD1	TRBJ2-6	NA	TGTGCCATCAGGGGGACAGGGACGCTCTCTGGGGCCAACGTCCTGACTTTC	CAIRGTGTLSGANVLTF
TRBV11-2	NA	TRBJ2-2	NA	TGTGCCAGCAGCCCACATTCAGGGTCCGGGGAGCTGTTTTTT	CASSPHSGSGELFF
TRBV6-4	TRBD2	TRBJ2-1	NA	TGTGCCAGCAGTGACCCACGAATGCGGGAGGGCCCCTTTTACAATGAGCAGTTCTTC	CASSDPRMREGPFYNEQFF
TRBV10-3	TRBD1	TRBJ2-1	NA	TGTGCCCTTTCCCCAGGGGGCGGCTACAATGAGCAGTTCTTC	CALSPGGGYNEQFF
TRBV15	NA	TRBJ2-3	NA	TGTGCCACCAGCAGAGATTTGGACAGCACAGATACGCAGTATTTT	CATSRDLDSTDTQYF
TRBV29-1	NA	TRBJ2-1	once	TGCAGCGTTGTTTCGGGTACATGGAATGAGCAGTTCTTC	CSVVSGTWNEQFF
TRBV9	NA	TRBJ2-5	NA	TGTGCCAGCACCGTAGGTCCCGGGGCGCGAGAGACCCAGTACTTC	CASTVGPGARETQYF
TRBV23-1	NA	TRBJ2-7	NA	TGCGCCAGCAGTCGGAACGGGATTCGTTTTTGTTCCTACGAGCAGTACTTC	CASSRNGIRFCSYEQYF